A selection of T cell receptor beta chains follows, all from one sample in a study of blood T cell repertoires in COVID-19. Profiled with immunoSEQ multiplex PCR; TCRdb holds only in-frame clones, not every one. Of approximately 330,000 clones detected, roughly 90% appear once; the ten largest clones hold 3% to 4%. The sequenced material came from peripheral blood. The receptors shown here come from a woman in her forties or fifties with active or convalescent COVID-19. CDR3s include the opening cysteine and the closing phenylalanine or tryptophan. The order of the fields is J gene, clone size, V gene, D gene, CDR3 DNA, CDR3 protein. The D gene is left open where the match is weak. Some rows have no size entry. The others give once, few or many, or a class for an expanded clone.

J: TRBJ2-2
size: .
V: TRBV6-6
D: .
DNA: TGTGCCAGCAGTTGGGCCACAGGGACCGGGGAGCTGTTTTTT
CDR3: CASSWATGTGELFF

J: TRBJ1-4
size: .
V: TRBV28
D: TRBD1
DNA: TGTGCCAGCAGTTCACTCCGGGACAGGGACGAAGCTAATGAAAAACTGTTTTTT
CDR3: CASSSLRDRDEANEKLFF

J: TRBJ2-2
size: few
V: TRBV5-1
D: .
DNA: TGCGCCAGCAGCTCCAAGGGAGCTGAGAACACCGGGGAGCTGTTTTTT
CDR3: CASSSKGAENTGELFF

J: TRBJ2-7
size: .
V: TRBV4-3
D: .
DNA: TGCGCCAGCAGCCAACTCCTCGGGAGCTCCTACGAGCAGTACTTC
CDR3: CASSQLLGSSYEQYF

J: TRBJ1-4
size: .
V: TRBV5-1
D: .
DNA: TGCGCCAGCAGCCCCCGCGGAACAGGGTCTAATGAAAAACTGTTTTTT
CDR3: CASSPRGTGSNEKLFF

J: TRBJ2-3
size: few
V: TRBV11-2
D: TRBD2
DNA: TGTGCCAGCAGCTTAGTTGCGGGAGGGCCTACAGATACGCAGTATTTT
CDR3: CASSLVAGGPTDTQYF

J: TRBJ2-1
size: .
V: TRBV30
D: .
DNA: TGTGCCTGGAGTGGCCCGGGAGTCCCTGAGCAGTTCTTC
CDR3: CAWSGPGVPEQFF

J: TRBJ2-5
size: .
V: TRBV9
D: .
DNA: TGTGCCAGCAGCGTACGAGCAGGGGACCAAGAGACCCAGTACTTC
CDR3: CASSVRAGDQETQYF

J: TRBJ2-7
size: .
V: TRBV11-3
D: TRBD1
DNA: TGTGCCAGCAGCTCCGGGACAGGTTGGGAGCAGTACTTC
CDR3: CASSSGTGWEQYF

J: TRBJ2-2
size: .
V: TRBV18
D: TRBD1
DNA: TGTGCCAGCTCACCCCAGACAGGGGACACCGGGGAGCTGTTTTTT
CDR3: CASSPQTGDTGELFF

J: TRBJ2-7
size: .
V: TRBV7-2
D: .
DNA: TGTGCCAGCAGCCCCGGAGCCGGGTCCTACGAGCAGTACTTC
CDR3: CASSPGAGSYEQYF

J: TRBJ1-1
size: .
V: TRBV13
D: .
DNA: TGTGCCAGCAGCTTAACACACACTGAAGCTTTCTTT
CDR3: CASSLTHTEAFF

J: TRBJ1-6
size: .
V: TRBV10-3
D: TRBD1
DNA: TGTGCCATCAGTCTACAGGGGGCTAATTCACCCCTCCACTTT
CDR3: CAISLQGANSPLHF

J: TRBJ2-1
size: once
V: TRBV6-6
D: .
DNA: TGTGCCACCGCGCAGGCCTACAATGAGCAGTTCTTC
CDR3: CATAQAYNEQFF

J: TRBJ1-2
size: .
V: TRBV4-2
D: TRBD1
DNA: TGTGCCAGCAGCCAACCCGGCCAGGGGGCCGGGTATGGCTACACCTTC
CDR3: CASSQPGQGAGYGYTF

J: TRBJ2-4
size: .
V: TRBV6-4
D: TRBD2
DNA: TGTGCCAGCAGTCCCCTCGGACTAGCGGGGGGGAAACCTGCCAAAAACATTCAGTACTTC
CDR3: CASSPLGLAGGKPAKNIQYF

J: TRBJ2-5
size: .
V: TRBV6-5
D: .
DNA: TGTGCCAGCAGACGTAATACAGACCAAGAGACCCAGTACTTC
CDR3: CASRRNTDQETQYF

J: TRBJ1-2
size: once
V: TRBV11-2
D: .
DNA: TGTGCCAGCAGCTTAGGAGTGCGGGGCTACACCTTC
CDR3: CASSLGVRGYTF

J: TRBJ2-7
size: .
V: TRBV28
D: TRBD1
DNA: TGTGCCAGCAGACTACAGGGGGCGAACGAGCAGTACTTC
CDR3: CASRLQGANEQYF

J: TRBJ2-3
size: .
V: TRBV4-2
D: TRBD2
DNA: TGTGCCAGCAGCCAAGATAGCCTAGCGGGAAACACAGATACGCAGTATTTT
CDR3: CASSQDSLAGNTDTQYF

J: TRBJ1-6
size: .
V: TRBV7-3
D: TRBD1
DNA: TGTGCCAGCAGCTTGGCCGGGACAGATAATTCACCCCTCCACTTT
CDR3: CASSLAGTDNSPLHF

J: TRBJ2-3
size: .
V: TRBV6-2/TRBV6-3
D: TRBD2
DNA: TGTGCCAGCAGTTATTTAGCGGGAAGCACAGATACGCAGTATTTT
CDR3: CASSYLAGSTDTQYF

J: TRBJ1-4
size: .
V: TRBV18
D: TRBD1
DNA: TGTGCCAGCTCGTTCGGGACAGGCGAAAAACTGTTTTTT
CDR3: CASSFGTGEKLFF

J: TRBJ2-7
size: .
V: TRBV18
D: TRBD1
DNA: TGTGCCAGCTCAACGAGGGACAGACGCTACGAGCAGTACTTC
CDR3: CASSTRDRRYEQYF

J: TRBJ2-3
size: .
V: TRBV13
D: TRBD2
DNA: TGTGCCAGCAGCATCCGAGCGGGGGGCCTTACGGATACGCAGTATTTT
CDR3: CASSIRAGGLTDTQYF

J: TRBJ1-2
size: .
V: TRBV30
D: .
DNA: TGTGCCTGGAGTGGCACAGAACTTTATGGCTACACCTTC
CDR3: CAWSGTELYGYTF

J: TRBJ1-1
size: .
V: TRBV6-2/TRBV6-3
D: .
DNA: TGTGCCAGCAGCCGGGAGTGGAACACTGAAGCTTTCTTT
CDR3: CASSREWNTEAFF

J: TRBJ1-5
size: .
V: TRBV4-3
D: .
DNA: TGCGCCAGCAGCCGAGATGAGAATCAGCCCCAGCATTTT
CDR3: CASSRDENQPQHF

J: TRBJ2-7
size: .
V: TRBV2
D: .
DNA: TGTGCCAGCAGTGATGGGGGCCCCTACGAGCAGTACTTC
CDR3: CASSDGGPYEQYF

J: TRBJ1-5
size: .
V: TRBV27
D: .
DNA: TGTGCCAGCAGCCATAGGAGGGAGGGGTCTTACAATCAGCCCCAGCATTTT
CDR3: CASSHRREGSYNQPQHF

J: TRBJ2-1
size: once
V: TRBV20-1
D: TRBD2
DNA: TGCAGTGCAGGACGGGGGGATGAGCAGTTCTTC
CDR3: CSAGRGDEQFF

J: TRBJ1-5
size: once
V: TRBV6-5
D: .
DNA: TGTGCCAGCAGCCGGGGTGTGGTAGTTGGCCGCCAGCATTTT
CDR3: CASSRGVVVGRQHF

J: TRBJ2-5
size: .
V: TRBV7-3
D: TRBD2
DNA: TGTGCCAGCAGCTTAGACGGGAGGGTGGAGACCCAGTACTTC
CDR3: CASSLDGRVETQYF

J: TRBJ2-6
size: .
V: TRBV19
D: .
DNA: TGTGCCAGTAATCCTATTGGGGCCAACGTCCTGACTTTC
CDR3: CASNPIGANVLTF

J: TRBJ2-1
size: .
V: TRBV28
D: .
DNA: TGTGCCAGCAGTTTAATCGGGTCCTCCTACAATGAGCAGTTCTTC
CDR3: CASSLIGSSYNEQFF

J: TRBJ2-7
size: once
V: TRBV28
D: TRBD1
DNA: TGTGCCAGCAGTTTATCGACAGGGACCTCCTACGAGCAGTACTTC
CDR3: CASSLSTGTSYEQYF

J: TRBJ1-2
size: .
V: TRBV5-6
D: .
DNA: TGTGCCAGCAGACTACAGGGAGCGAGGGGCTACACCTTC
CDR3: CASRLQGARGYTF

J: TRBJ2-5
size: .
V: TRBV6-2/TRBV6-3
D: .
DNA: TGTGCCAGCAGTTATAATAGGAGAGAGACCCAGTACTTC
CDR3: CASSYNRRETQYF

J: TRBJ1-4
size: .
V: TRBV6-5
D: TRBD1
DNA: TGTGCCAGCAGGGGACAGCTTAATGAAAAACTGTTTTTT
CDR3: CASRGQLNEKLFF

J: TRBJ1-1
size: .
V: TRBV6-5
D: .
DNA: TGTGCCAGCAGGCCCAAAACAGGGATGAACACTGAAGCTTTCTTT
CDR3: CASRPKTGMNTEAFF

J: TRBJ1-4
size: .
V: TRBV6-2/TRBV6-3
D: .
DNA: TGTGCCAGCAGCCCACCGCGGACAGCCTATGAAAAACTGTTTTTT
CDR3: CASSPPRTAYEKLFF

J: TRBJ1-2
size: .
V: TRBV3-1/TRBV3-2
D: .
DNA: TGTGCCAGCAGCCAAGTGGCTGGAGGATCAAACTATGGCTACACCTTC
CDR3: CASSQVAGGSNYGYTF

J: TRBJ2-7
size: .
V: TRBV19
D: TRBD1
DNA: TGTGCCAGTATTGGACAGGGCTACGAGCAGTACTTC
CDR3: CASIGQGYEQYF

J: TRBJ2-7
size: .
V: TRBV7-2
D: .
DNA: TGTGCCAGCAGTTTTAGCCCCCCGGGGGAGCAGTACTTC
CDR3: CASSFSPPGEQYF

J: TRBJ2-5
size: once
V: TRBV6-2/TRBV6-3
D: TRBD2
DNA: TGTGCCAGCAGTTATAGCGGGGGAAGGGGAGAGACCCAGTACTTC
CDR3: CASSYSGGRGETQYF

J: TRBJ1-1
size: .
V: TRBV28
D: TRBD1
DNA: TGTGCCAGCAGTTCTTCCGGGACAGGGAACACTGAAGCTTTCTTT
CDR3: CASSSSGTGNTEAFF

J: TRBJ1-2
size: once
V: TRBV4-3
D: .
DNA: TGCGCCAGCAGCCAAGATTGGAGGGGATCAGGTGGCTACACCTTC
CDR3: CASSQDWRGSGGYTF

J: TRBJ1-2
size: .
V: TRBV4-3
D: TRBD1
DNA: TGCGCCAGCAGCCAAGATGGGACAGGGGGCCAAGGCTACACCTTC
CDR3: CASSQDGTGGQGYTF

J: TRBJ1-1
size: .
V: TRBV18
D: .
DNA: TGTGCCACCAGAGGGGGAATCAACACTGAAGCTTTCTTT
CDR3: CATRGGINTEAFF

J: TRBJ1-2
size: .
V: TRBV11-3
D: .
DNA: TGTGCCAGCCCTAATAGAGGGAGGTTTTGGAACTATGGCTACACCTTC
CDR3: CASPNRGRFWNYGYTF

J: TRBJ1-1
size: .
V: TRBV19
D: .
DNA: TGTGCCAGTAGTATAGATCTGCAACACCCCATGAACACTGAAGCTTTCTTT
CDR3: CASSIDLQHPMNTEAFF

J: TRBJ2-7
size: .
V: TRBV29-1
D: .
DNA: TGCAGCGTTGATCCTGGGCAGGGGTGGGAGCAGTACTTC
CDR3: CSVDPGQGWEQYF

J: TRBJ2-2
size: .
V: TRBV14
D: .
DNA: TGTGCCAGCAGCCAAGAGTTAACCGGGGAGCTGTTTTTT
CDR3: CASSQELTGELFF